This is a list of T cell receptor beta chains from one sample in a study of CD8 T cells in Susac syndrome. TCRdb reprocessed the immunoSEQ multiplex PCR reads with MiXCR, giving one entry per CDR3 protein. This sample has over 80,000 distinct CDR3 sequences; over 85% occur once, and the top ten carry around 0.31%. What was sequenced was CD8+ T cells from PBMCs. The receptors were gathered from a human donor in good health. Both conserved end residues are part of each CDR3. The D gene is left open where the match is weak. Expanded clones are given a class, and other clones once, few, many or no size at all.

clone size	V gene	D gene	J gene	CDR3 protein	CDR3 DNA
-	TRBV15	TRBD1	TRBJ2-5	CATSRGQGATETQYF	TGTGCCACCAGCAGGGGACAGGGGGCAACGGAGACCCAGTACTTC
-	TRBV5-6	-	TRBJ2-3	CASSLGRGTDTQYF	TGTGCCAGCAGCTTGGGGAGGGGAACAGATACGCAGTATTTT
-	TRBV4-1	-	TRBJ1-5	CASSQGLRNNQPQHF	TGCGCCAGCAGCCAAGGGTTACGGAACAATCAGCCCCAGCATTTT
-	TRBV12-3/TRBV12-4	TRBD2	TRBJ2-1	CASSLTSGGDEQFF	TGTGCCAGCAGTTTGACTAGCGGGGGGGATGAGCAGTTCTTC
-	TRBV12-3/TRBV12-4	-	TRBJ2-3	CASSALDTQYF	TGTGCCAGCAGTGCCCTAGATACGCAGTATTTT
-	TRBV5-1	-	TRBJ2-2	CASSPDRRDNGELFF	TGCGCCAGCAGCCCCGATAGGAGGGATAACGGGGAGCTGTTTTTT
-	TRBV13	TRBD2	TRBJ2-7	CASSAAGAGGYEQYF	TGTGCCAGCAGCGCCGCGGGGGCGGGGGGATACGAGCAGTACTTC
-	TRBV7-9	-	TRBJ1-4	CASSFVRAGIEKLFF	TGTGCCAGCAGCTTTGTTCGGGCAGGGATTGAAAAACTGTTTTTT
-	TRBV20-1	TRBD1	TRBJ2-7	CSARDLDRGAYEQYF	TGCAGTGCTAGGGATCTTGACAGGGGGGCGTACGAGCAGTACTTC
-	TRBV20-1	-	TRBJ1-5	CSAASSSQYSNQPQHF	TGCAGTGCCGCTAGTAGTTCACAGTATAGCAATCAGCCCCAGCATTTT
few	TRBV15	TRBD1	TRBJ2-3	CATSNDRESDTQYF	TGTGCCACCAGCAACGACAGGGAGTCAGATACGCAGTATTTT
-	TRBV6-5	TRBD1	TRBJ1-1	CASSQGARTEAFF	TGTGCCAGCAGTCAGGGGGCGCGTACTGAAGCTTTCTTT
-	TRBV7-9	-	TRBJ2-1	CASSSGQRKFF	TGTGCCAGCAGCTCTGGACAGCGCAAGTTCTTC
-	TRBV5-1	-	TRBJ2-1	CASSLEVPGWNEQFF	TGCGCCAGCAGCTTGGAAGTACCCGGGTGGAATGAGCAGTTCTTC
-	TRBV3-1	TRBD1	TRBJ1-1	CASSLGQANTKAFF	TGTGCCAGCAGTCTCGGACAGGCGAACACTAAAGCTTTCTTT
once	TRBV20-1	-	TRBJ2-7	CSALTGDNYEQYF	TGCAGTGCTCTGACCGGGGACAACTACGAGCAGTACTTC
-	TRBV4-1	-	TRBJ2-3	CASSQEMVTSTDTQYF	TGCGCCAGCAGCCAAGAAATGGTTACCTCCACAGATACGCAGTATTTT
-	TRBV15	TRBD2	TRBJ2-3	CATSSERGGGDTQYF	TGTGCCACCAGCAGTGAGCGGGGTGGCGGCGATACGCAGTATTTT
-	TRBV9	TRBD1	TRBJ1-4	CASSVESGGSTNEKLFF	TGTGCCAGCAGCGTAGAGTCAGGGGGCTCTACTAATGAAAAACTGTTTTTT
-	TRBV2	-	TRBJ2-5	CASSGRGQETQYF	TGTGCCAGCAGTGGACGGGGACAAGAGACCCAGTACTTC
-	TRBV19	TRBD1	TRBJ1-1	CASSADRGTEAFF	TGTGCCAGTAGTGCCGACAGGGGGACTGAAGCTTTCTTT
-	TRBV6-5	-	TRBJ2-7	CASSSPGEPFSEQYF	TGTGCCAGCAGCTCTCCGGGGGAGCCTTTCTCCGAGCAGTACTTC
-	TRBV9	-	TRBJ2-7	CASSPWGGQTYEQYF	TGTGCCAGCAGCCCGTGGGGGGGACAGACCTACGAGCAGTACTTC
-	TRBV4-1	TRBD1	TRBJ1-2	CASSQYTGQGYGYTF	TGCGCCAGCAGCCAGTATACTGGACAGGGCTATGGCTACACCTTC
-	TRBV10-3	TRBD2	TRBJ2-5	CAIGVQGGQYF	TGTGCCATAGGGGTCCAGGGAGGGCAGTACTTC
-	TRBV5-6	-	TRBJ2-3	CASSFPELETDTQYF	TGTGCCAGCAGCTTCCCTGAGCTCGAGACAGATACGCAGTATTTT
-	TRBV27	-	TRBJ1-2	CASRWTAANYGYTF	TGTGCCAGCAGATGGACGGCGGCTAACTATGGCTACACCTTC
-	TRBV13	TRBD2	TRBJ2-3	CASSLASGGAWTDTQYF	TGTGCCAGCAGCTTGGCTAGCGGGGGGGCCTGGACAGATACGCAGTATTTT
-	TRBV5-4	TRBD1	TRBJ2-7	CASSEGAHEQYF	TGTGCCAGCAGTGAGGGGGCCCACGAGCAGTACTTC
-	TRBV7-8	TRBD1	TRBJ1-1	CASSETGDTVTEAFF	TGTGCCAGCAGCGAAACAGGGGACACCGTAACTGAAGCTTTCTTT
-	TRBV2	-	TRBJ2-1	CASSGIEQFF	TGTGCCAGCAGTGGTATTGAGCAGTTCTTC
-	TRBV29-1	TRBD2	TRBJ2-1	CSGFGLASSDEQFF	TGCAGCGGTTTCGGACTAGCGAGTTCGGATGAGCAGTTCTTC
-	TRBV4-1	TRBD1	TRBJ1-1	CASSQEPWTGYTEAFF	TGCGCCAGCAGCCAAGAACCGTGGACAGGCTACACTGAAGCTTTCTTT
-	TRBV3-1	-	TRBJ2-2	CASSQGWGSFTGELFF	TGTGCCAGCAGCCAGGGCTGGGGTTCGTTCACCGGGGAGCTGTTTTTT
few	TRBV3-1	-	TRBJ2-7	CASSQFGYEQYF	TGTGCCAGCAGCCAATTTGGATACGAGCAGTACTTC
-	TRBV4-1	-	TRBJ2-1	CASSQESGLRDEQFF	TGCGCCAGCAGCCAAGAGAGCGGTTTGAGGGATGAGCAGTTCTTC
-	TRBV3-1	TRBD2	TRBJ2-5	CASSPYLRGGGETQYF	TGTGCCAGCAGCCCCTACTTGCGGGGGGGCGGGGAGACCCAGTACTTC
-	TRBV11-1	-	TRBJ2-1	CASSLAYHSQFF	TGTGCCAGCAGCTTAGCGTACCATAGCCAGTTCTTC
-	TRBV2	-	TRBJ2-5	CAGLLGVKETQYF	TGTGCCGGCCTACTAGGGGTCAAAGAGACCCAGTACTTC
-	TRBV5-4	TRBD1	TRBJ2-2	CASSLRTGGTGELFF	TGTGCCAGCAGCCTACGGACAGGCGGTACCGGGGAGCTGTTTTTT
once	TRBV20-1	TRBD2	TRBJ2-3	CSARDRGDHSTDTQYF	TGCAGTGCTAGAGATCGGGGGGACCATAGCACAGATACGCAGTATTTT
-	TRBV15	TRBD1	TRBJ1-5	CATSRGTGNQPQHF	TGTGCCACCAGCAGAGGGACAGGGAATCAGCCCCAGCATTTT
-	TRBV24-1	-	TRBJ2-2	CATSEGNGIAGELFF	TGTGCCACCAGTGAGGGTAACGGGATCGCCGGGGAGCTGTTTTTT
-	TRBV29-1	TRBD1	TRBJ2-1	CSVLGEGTGREQFF	TGCAGCGTCCTGGGGGAGGGGACAGGGCGTGAGCAGTTCTTC
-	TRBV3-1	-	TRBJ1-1	CASPQPVEAFF	TGTGCCAGTCCCCAACCAGTTGAAGCTTTCTTT
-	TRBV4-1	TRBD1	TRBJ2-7	CASSQGTGAEQYF	TGCGCCAGCAGCCAAGGAACAGGGGCCGAGCAGTACTTC
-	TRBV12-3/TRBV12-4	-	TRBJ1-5	CASREVYNQPQHF	TGTGCCAGCCGGGAGGTCTACAATCAGCCCCAGCATTTT
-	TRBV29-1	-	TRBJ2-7	CSYETESYEQYF	TGCAGCTATGAGACAGAATCCTACGAGCAGTACTTC
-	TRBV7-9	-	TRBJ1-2	CASTRVGGARNYGYTF	TGTGCCAGCACTCGGGTCGGGGGGGCCAGAAACTATGGCTACACCTTC
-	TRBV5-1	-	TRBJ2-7	CASSLVDGNPSYEQYF	TGCGCCAGCAGCTTGGTGGACGGAAACCCCTCCTACGAGCAGTACTTC
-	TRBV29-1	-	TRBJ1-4	CSVEGVSGEVEKLFF	TGCAGCGTTGAGGGAGTATCCGGGGAGGTTGAAAAACTGTTTTTT
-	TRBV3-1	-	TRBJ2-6	CASSQVGDGANVLTF	TGTGCCAGCAGCCAAGTAGGGGACGGGGCCAACGTCCTGACTTTC